Listed below are T cell receptor beta chains from one sample, sequenced in a study of cytomegalovirus exposure and HLA in healthy donors. Generated by immunoSEQ multiplex PCR, the TCRdb table keeps only in-frame clones and is missing some. The sample carries fewer than 200,000 clones, less than 90% recorded once. The specimen sequenced was PBMCs. Receptors originate from a woman aged 45-60 years in good health and CMV-seropositive. Each CDR3 is given with its conserved first and last residue. D genes are given only for firm matches. The size field is filled for only some rows; it gives once, few, many or a size class.

v_gene	abundance	d_gene	j_gene	CDR3nt	CDR3aa
TRBV5-6	-	-	TRBJ2-3	TGTGCCAGCAGCTTTAGTGGGACTAGCACAGATACGCAGTATTTT	CASSFSGTSTDTQYF
TRBV4-3	-	TRBD1	TRBJ1-3	TGCGCCAGCAGCCTTGGACAGGGGAATGGAAACACCATATATTTT	CASSLGQGNGNTIYF
TRBV7-9	-	-	TRBJ2-3	TGTGCCAGCAGCTTAGCGGGAGCAGATACGCAGTATTTT	CASSLAGADTQYF
TRBV21-1	-	-	TRBJ2-7	TGTGCCAGCAGCAAAGAGGAACAGGACTACGAGCAGTACTTC	CASSKEEQDYEQYF
TRBV19	-	-	TRBJ2-2	TGTGCCAGTAGTCCTACAGAGCTACTTACTCCTTTGGTAAAAAGAAACACCGGGGAGCTGTTTTTT	CASSPTELLTPLVKRNTGELFF
TRBV19	few	-	TRBJ1-2	TGTGCCAGTAGTCCTCGAGTTACGACAGCTCGCACCGACTTC	CASSPRVTTARTDF
TRBV5-4	few	TRBD2	TRBJ2-7	TGTGCCAGCAGCTTGGCACTAGCGGGAGGGAGGCTCGAGCAGTACTTC	CASSLALAGGRLEQYF
TRBV5-4	-	TRBD2	TRBJ2-1	TGTGCCAGCAGTTTGGGACTAGCGGTCGATGAGCAGTTCTTC	CASSLGLAVDEQFF
TRBV29-1	-	-	TRBJ2-7	TGCAGCGTTCGCTCCCCTCGCGGGGGCGTCTACGAGCAGTACTTC	CSVRSPRGGVYEQYF
TRBV10-3	-	TRBD2	TRBJ2-1	TGTGCCATCAGTGGGACTAGCGGGATGGGTGAGCAGTTCTTC	CAISGTSGMGEQFF
TRBV5-1	-	TRBD2	TRBJ2-3	TGCGCCAGCAGCTTTAGCGGGGGCCGCACAGATACGCAGTATTTT	CASSFSGGRTDTQYF
TRBV28	-	TRBD1	TRBJ2-1	TGTGCCACCGCGCCGGGACAGGGGGCAAGGGAGCAGTTCTTC	CATAPGQGAREQFF
TRBV27	-	-	TRBJ1-2	TGTGCCAGCGGATTAAAACAGGGCCCCGGACGCGGGAGGGGCTACACCTTC	CASGLKQGPGRGRGYTF
TRBV5-1	-	TRBD1	TRBJ2-2	TGCGCCAGCAGCTTTGAATTGACAGGGGCAAACACCGGGGAGCTGTTTTTT	CASSFELTGANTGELFF
TRBV9	-	TRBD1	TRBJ2-2	TGTGCCAGCAGCGAGCACTTCAGGGGGAGCACCGGGGAGCTGTTTTTT	CASSEHFRGSTGELFF
TRBV10-3	-	TRBD2	TRBJ2-2	TGTGCCATCAGTGAGTATGCGGCGGGAGGTAACACCGGGGAGCTGTTTTTT	CAISEYAAGGNTGELFF
TRBV4-2	-	TRBD2	TRBJ2-1	TGTGCCAGCAGCCTAGATGGGGGGGCCTACAATGAGCAGTTCTTC	CASSLDGGAYNEQFF